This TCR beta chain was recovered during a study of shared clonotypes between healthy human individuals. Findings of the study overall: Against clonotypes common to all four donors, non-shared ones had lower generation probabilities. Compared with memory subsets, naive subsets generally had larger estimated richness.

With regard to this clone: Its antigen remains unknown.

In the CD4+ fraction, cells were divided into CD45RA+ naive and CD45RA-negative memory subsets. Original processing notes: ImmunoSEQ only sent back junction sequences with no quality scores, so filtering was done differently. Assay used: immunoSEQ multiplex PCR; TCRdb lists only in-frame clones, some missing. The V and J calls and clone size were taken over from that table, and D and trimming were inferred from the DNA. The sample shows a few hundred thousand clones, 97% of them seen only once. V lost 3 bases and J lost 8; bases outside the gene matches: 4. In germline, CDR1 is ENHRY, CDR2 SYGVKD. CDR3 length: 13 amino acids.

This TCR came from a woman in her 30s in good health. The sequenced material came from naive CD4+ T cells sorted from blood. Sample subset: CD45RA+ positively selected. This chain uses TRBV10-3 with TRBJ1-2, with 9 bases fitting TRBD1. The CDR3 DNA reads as TGTGCCATCAGTGATCGGACAGGGGTCGGCTACACCTTC. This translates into CAISDRTGVGYTF.